The present T cell receptor beta chain was sequenced within a study of T cell changes during pregnancy in multiple sclerosis. Sequencing was performed with immunoSEQ multiplex PCR; in TCRdb, only in-frame clones are kept and a portion is missing. The profile shows approximately 47,000 clones, approximately 90% of them singletons. The ends were cut back, 4 bases at V and 4 bases at J, with 19 bases in the middle. From germline, CDR1 is GTSNPN and CDR2 SVGIG (reference sequence). The CDR3 sequence is 15 residues long. The source was peripheral blood, collected in the first trimester of pregnancy. The chain combines TRBV30 with TRBJ1-2, with a weak D call TRBD1 (6 bases). The clonotype was recovered from a female donor with multiple sclerosis, enrolled in a pregnancy study. The CDR3: CAWILPRRTAYGYTF. DNA of the CDR3: TGTGCCTGGATTCTACCACGTCGGACAGCCTATGGCTACACCTTC.